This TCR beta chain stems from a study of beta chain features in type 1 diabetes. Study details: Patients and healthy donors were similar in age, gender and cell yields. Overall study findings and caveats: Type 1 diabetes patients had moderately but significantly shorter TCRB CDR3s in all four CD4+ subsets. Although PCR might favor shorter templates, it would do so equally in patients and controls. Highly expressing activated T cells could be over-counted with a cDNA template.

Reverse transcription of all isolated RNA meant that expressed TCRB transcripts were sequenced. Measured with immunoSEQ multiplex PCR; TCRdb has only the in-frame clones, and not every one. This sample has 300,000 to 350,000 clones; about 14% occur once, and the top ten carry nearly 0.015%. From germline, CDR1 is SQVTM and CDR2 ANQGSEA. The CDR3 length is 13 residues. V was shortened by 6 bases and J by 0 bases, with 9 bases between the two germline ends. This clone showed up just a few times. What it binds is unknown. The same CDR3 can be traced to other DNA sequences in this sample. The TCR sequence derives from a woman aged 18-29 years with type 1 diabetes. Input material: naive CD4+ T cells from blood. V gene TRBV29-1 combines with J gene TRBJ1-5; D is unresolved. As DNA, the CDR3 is TGCAGCGTAGGAGGAGGTAGCAATCAGCCCCAGCATTTT. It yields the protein CSVGGGSNQPQHF.